Below are 14 T cell receptor beta chains sequenced from a single sample in a study of shared clonotypes between healthy human individuals. Produced via immunoSEQ multiplex PCR; TCRdb's table is partial and in-frame only. The sample lists about 690,000 clones, about 92% occurring once. The material sequenced was memory CD8+ T cells from PBMCs. Subset reported: CD45RO+ cells pooled with CCR7-negative TemRA cells. The origin of the receptors is a man between 18 and 35 years old in good health. Some clones in this sample may be carry-over from other donors' samples.

The V call is TRBV7-9, the J call TRBJ2-2; 15 nucleotides match TRBD2. Germline V gene lookup returns CDR1 SEHNR and CDR2 FQNEAQ (reference sequence). The CDR3 loop spans 17 amino acids. Trimming removed 4 bases from V and 9 bases from J; junction bases left unmatched: 9. The CDR3, as DNA: TGTGCCAGCAGCTGGACTAGCGGGAGGGCCAAATCCCGGGAGCTGTTTTTT. Protein sequence: CASSWTSGRAKSRELFF.

The rearrangement uses TRBV18 and TRBJ1-6, with 9 bases matching TRBD1. This CDR3 comprises 15 residues. The germline gives CDR1 KGHSH, CDR2 LQKENI. V shed 5 bases, J shed 7 bases, and the junction held 6 bases outside the gene matches. CDR3 DNA sequence: TGTGCCAGCTCAACGGACAGGGGCATCAATTCACCCCTCCACTTT. Its protein product is CASSTDRGINSPLHF.

This chain connects TRBV7-2 to TRBJ2-2; 11 positions match TRBD2. V lost 5 bases to trimming and J lost 4 bases; unmatched junction nucleotides: 6. The CDR3 is 16 amino acids. CDR1 is SGHTA and CDR2 is FQGNSA in the germline V gene. The CDR3 sequence is CASSPLAGVGTGELFF. CDR3 sequence (DNA): TGTGCCAGCAGCCCACTAGCGGGAGTCGGCACCGGGGAGCTGTTTTTT. The full variable domain, completed using reference TRBV7-2 and TRBJ2-2, is GAGVSQSPSNKVTEKGKDVELRCDPISGHTALYWYRQSLGQGLEFLIYFQGNSAPDKSGLPSDRFSAERTGGSVSTLTIQRTQQEDSAVYLCASSPLAGVGTGELFFGEGSRLTVL.

The chain recombines TRBV4-1 with TRBJ1-1; possibly TRBD1 for D (6 bases). The CDR3 has 16 residues. V dropped 1 base and J dropped 4 bases, with 16 bases sitting between them. Germline V CDR1 and CDR2: MGHRA, YSYEKL. CDR3 protein: CASSQVLDSLSTEAFF. The DNA of the CDR3 is TGCGCCAGCAGCCAAGTGTTGGACAGCTTGAGCACTGAAGCTTTCTTT.

This rearrangement joins TRBV27 to TRBJ1-1; D gene ambiguous. CDR3 length: 14 amino acids. The V end was cut by 2 bases, the J end by 0 bases, with 7 bases between. CDR1 and CDR2 (germline): MNHEY, SMNVEV (reference sequence). In DNA, the CDR3 is TGTGCCAGCAGTTTAGTACGTTTGAACACTGAAGCTTTCTTT. The encoded protein is CASSLVRLNTEAFF.

The rearrangement links TRBV7-3 to TRBJ2-2; 7 nucleotides agree with TRBD2. Per germline, CDR1 SGHTA and CDR2 FQGTGA. CDR3 size: 15 residues. The trim removed 5 bases at V and 6 bases at J, leaving 9 bases unmatched. CDR3 coding DNA: TGTGCCAGCAGCCCCGGACTAGTCCCCTCCGGGGAGCTGTTTTTT. This gives the protein CASSPGLVPSGELFF.

The rearrangement joins TRBV28 to TRBJ2-7, with D hard to call. Trimming took off 2 bases at V and 2 bases at J, with 13 bases between the two ends. The germline V gene encodes CDR1 MDHEN and CDR2 SYDVKM. This CDR3 is 15 amino acids long. The CDR3 spells CASSLGVASAYEQYF. The CDR3 DNA reads TGTGCCAGCAGTTTAGGGGTAGCCTCGGCCTACGAGCAGTACTTC.

This clone has more than one count but fewer than ten. The chain couples TRBV9 to TRBJ2-6; D is unclear. The CDR3 contains 13 residues. Germline CDR1 and CDR2: SGDLS and YYNGEE. V was cut by 3 bases and J by 3 bases, with 4 bases left in between. The CDR3 loop is CASSEYGANVLTF. DNA for the CDR3: TGTGCCAGCAGCGAATATGGGGCCAACGTCCTGACTTTC.

V and J are TRBV6-1 and TRBJ2-7, with 11 bases lining up with TRBD2. The CDR3 extends over 15 amino acids. With 6 bases clipped from V and 3 bases from J, the junction kept 7 bases outside the gene matches. Germline values: CDR1 MNHNS, CDR2 SASEGT. CDR3 in DNA: TGTGCCAGCAGAGCCGGGACTAGCGGTCTCTACGAGCAGTACTTC. This codes for CASRAGTSGLYEQYF.

The chain joins TRBV19 to TRBJ2-2, with D possibly TRBD2 on 6 matching bases. V was trimmed by 7 bases and J by 5 bases, leaving 17 bases between them. Germline CDR1 LNHDA, CDR2 SQIVND (reference sequence). The CDR3 sequence is 15 residues long. The chain's CDR3 is CASTPWTTQTGELFF. CDR3 DNA: TGTGCCAGTACCCCATGGACTACGCAAACCGGGGAGCTGTTTTTT.

The chain is built from TRBV7-6 and TRBJ2-7, with 7 bases fitting TRBD2. In germline, CDR1 is SGHVS, CDR2 FNYEAQ. J was trimmed by 2 bases and V by 1 base; bases with no gene match: 8. The CDR3 sequence is 16 residues long. The chain's CDR3 is CASSLVISGRPYEQYF. The DNA of the CDR3 is TGTGCCAGCAGCTTAGTAATTAGCGGGCGACCCTACGAGCAGTACTTC.

The chain links TRBV6-1 to TRBJ2-2; 10 nucleotides match TRBD2. The J segment lost 6 bases and the V segment lost 2 bases, leaving 0 bases of the junction unmatched. Germline V lookup: CDR1 MNHNS, CDR2 SASEGT. The CDR3 is made up of 14 amino acids. This chain's CDR3 is CASSELAGAGELFF. CDR3 nucleotide sequence: TGTGCCAGCAGTGAACTAGCGGGAGCCGGGGAGCTGTTTTTT.

This chain connects TRBV29-1 to TRBJ2-7; D is undetermined. With 7 bases removed from V and 3 bases from J, the gap between germline ends came to 16 bases. CDR1 is SQVTM, CDR2 ANQGSEA, per germline. This CDR3 has 13 residues. CDR3 DNA sequence: TGCAGCGCAATAGGACCCTCGGGCTACGAGCAGTACTTC. It specifies CSAIGPSGYEQYF.

The rearrangement joins TRBV4-2 to TRBJ2-7, with D tentatively TRBD1 (5 bases). CDR1 LGHNA and CDR2 YNFKEQ come from the germline V gene. The CDR3 sequence is 14 residues long. V was clipped by 4 bases and J by 1 base, with 11 bases between them. The DNA for the CDR3 is TGTGCCAGCAGCCCCTCAGCAGGGTCCTACGAGCAGTACTTC. It specifies CASSPSAGSYEQYF.